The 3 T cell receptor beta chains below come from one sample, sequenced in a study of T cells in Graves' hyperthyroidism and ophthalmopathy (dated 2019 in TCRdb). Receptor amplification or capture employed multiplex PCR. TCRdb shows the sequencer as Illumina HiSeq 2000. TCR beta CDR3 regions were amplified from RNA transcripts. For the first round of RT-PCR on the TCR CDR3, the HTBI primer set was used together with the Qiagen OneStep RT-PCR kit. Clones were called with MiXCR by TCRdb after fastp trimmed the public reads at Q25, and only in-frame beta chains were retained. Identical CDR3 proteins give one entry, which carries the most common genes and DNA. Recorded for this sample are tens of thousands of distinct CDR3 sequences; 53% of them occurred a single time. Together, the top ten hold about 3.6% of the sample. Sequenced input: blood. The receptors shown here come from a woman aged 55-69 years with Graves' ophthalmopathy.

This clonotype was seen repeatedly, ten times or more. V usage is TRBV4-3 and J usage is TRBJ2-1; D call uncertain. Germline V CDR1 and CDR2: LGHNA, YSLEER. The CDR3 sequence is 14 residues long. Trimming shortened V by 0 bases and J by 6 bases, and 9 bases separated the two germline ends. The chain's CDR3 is CASSQDYSGNEQFF. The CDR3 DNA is TGCGCCAGCAGCCAAGATTACTCGGGCAATGAGCAGTTCTTC.

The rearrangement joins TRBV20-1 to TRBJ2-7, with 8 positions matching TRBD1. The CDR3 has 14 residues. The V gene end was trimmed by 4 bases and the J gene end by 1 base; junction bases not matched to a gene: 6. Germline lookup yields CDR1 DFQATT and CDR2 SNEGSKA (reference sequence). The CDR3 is CSATRDRGSYEQYF. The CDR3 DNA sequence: TGCAGTGCTACTCGCGACAGGGGTTCCTACGAGCAGTACTTC.

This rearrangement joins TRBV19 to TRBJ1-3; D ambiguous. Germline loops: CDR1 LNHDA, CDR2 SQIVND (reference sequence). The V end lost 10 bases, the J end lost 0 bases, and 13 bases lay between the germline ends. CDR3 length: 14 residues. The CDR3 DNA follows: TGTGCCACCCGGCCCATCCTCTCTGGAAACACCATATATTTT. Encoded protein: CATRPILSGNTIYF.